This T cell receptor beta chain was identified in a study of T cell responses to AZD1222 COVID-19 vaccine. Study-level information: Second-dose schedules of about 4 or about 12 weeks were combined. Whole-study results and caveats: All repertoire sampling was performed exclusively after the peak T cell response. The breadth and depth of Spike-specific TCRs increased once two AZD1222 doses had been given. White British people made up most donors, females outnumbered males, and clonal diversity was possibly underestimated.

Using immunoSEQ multiplex PCR, the repertoire was profiled, and TCRdb retains in-frame clones only, with some absent. The data show 95,000 to 150,000 clones, 88% seen once. Trimming at V came to 5 bases and at J to 5 bases, leaving 9 bases not matched to a gene. Looked up from germline, CDR1 is LNHNV and CDR2 is YYDKDF (reference sequence). The CDR3 totals 15 residues. A remark on this clone: The antigen remains undetermined.

The V and J genes are TRBV15 and TRBJ2-7; 10 bases align to TRBD1. This receptor was taken from an adult in good health. Sequencing used peripheral blood, obtained on day 0 of AZD1222 vaccination. The CDR3 protein is CATSEGATGGDEQYF. The CDR3 DNA follows: TGTGCCACCAGCGAAGGGGCGACAGGGGGCGACGAGCAGTACTTC.